Listed below are T cell receptor beta chains from one sample, sequenced in a study of tumor-infiltrating lymphocytes in primary liver carcinoma. TCRdb re-derived calls from the multiplex PCR reads in MiXCR, one entry per CDR3 protein. The profile shows more than 60,000 distinct CDR3 sequences, about 72% of them singletons. Sequencing input: liver tumor tissue from sampling region 4. These receptors were taken from a man aged 40-50 years with primary liver carcinoma and hepatitis B virus infection. The conserved cysteine and the conserved F or W are not part of the CDR3 here. A D gene is named only where the DNA matches it firmly. Not every row has a clone size; where given, it reads once, few, many or a size class.

v_gene: TRBV18; j_gene: TRBJ1-2; d_gene: TRBD1; abundance: NA; CDR3aa: ASSPRTGDGYT
v_gene: TRBV6-5; j_gene: TRBJ2-6; d_gene: NA; abundance: NA; CDR3aa: DRSPGANVLT
v_gene: TRBV7-9; j_gene: TRBJ2-7; d_gene: NA; abundance: NA; CDR3aa: ASSRAACGTFEQY
v_gene: TRBV11-2; j_gene: TRBJ2-3; d_gene: TRBD1; abundance: once; CDR3aa: ASSFRDSTDKQY
v_gene: TRBV10-2; j_gene: TRBJ2-6; d_gene: NA; abundance: NA; CDR3aa: ASSLVSGANVLT
v_gene: TRBV4-2; j_gene: TRBJ2-7; d_gene: NA; abundance: few; CDR3aa: ASSQVTGGYEQY
v_gene: TRBV4-2; j_gene: TRBJ1-2; d_gene: NA; abundance: NA; CDR3aa: ASGQESSRWGYT
v_gene: TRBV7-8; j_gene: TRBJ2-5; d_gene: NA; abundance: NA; CDR3aa: ASSPRRAEGQETQY
v_gene: TRBV6-1; j_gene: TRBJ1-2; d_gene: NA; abundance: NA; CDR3aa: ASSDVGGAGRGYT
v_gene: TRBV10-3; j_gene: TRBJ2-2; d_gene: NA; abundance: once; CDR3aa: AISVGGTANTGELL
v_gene: TRBV7-9; j_gene: TRBJ2-7; d_gene: TRBD2; abundance: NA; CDR3aa: TSSLTSGSIPYEQY
v_gene: TRBV11-2; j_gene: TRBJ2-7; d_gene: NA; abundance: NA; CDR3aa: ASSLGDGAYEQC
v_gene: TRBV28; j_gene: TRBJ1-3; d_gene: NA; abundance: NA; CDR3aa: ASSTPVDSRRPGNTIY
v_gene: TRBV6-1; j_gene: TRBJ2-5; d_gene: NA; abundance: once; CDR3aa: ASIREIQEIQY
v_gene: TRBV6-6; j_gene: TRBJ1-4; d_gene: NA; abundance: NA; CDR3aa: ASTTGGRRGEEKLF
v_gene: TRBV19; j_gene: TRBJ2-7; d_gene: NA; abundance: NA; CDR3aa: ASSVQQGGPYEQY
v_gene: TRBV2; j_gene: TRBJ2-1; d_gene: NA; abundance: many; CDR3aa: ASSRDQKNEQF
v_gene: TRBV6-2/TRBV6-3; j_gene: TRBJ1-1; d_gene: TRBD1; abundance: NA; CDR3aa: DSGYQDRETTRAF
v_gene: TRBV2; j_gene: TRBJ2-3; d_gene: NA; abundance: once; CDR3aa: ASRTPDGDTDTRY
v_gene: TRBV20-1; j_gene: TRBJ2-1; d_gene: TRBD1; abundance: NA; CDR3aa: SADKGTGSNEQF
v_gene: TRBV11-2; j_gene: TRBJ2-1; d_gene: NA; abundance: NA; CDR3aa: ASSLEGVPNNGQF
v_gene: TRBV6-1; j_gene: TRBJ2-3; d_gene: TRBD1; abundance: few; CDR3aa: TSSIRTGRTDTQY
v_gene: TRBV24-1; j_gene: TRBJ2-3; d_gene: TRBD1; abundance: few; CDR3aa: ATSDEGAPPPPPDTQY
v_gene: TRBV11-2; j_gene: TRBJ2-1; d_gene: TRBD2; abundance: NA; CDR3aa: AYGFRLAGDFNEQF
v_gene: TRBV4-1; j_gene: TRBJ2-5; d_gene: TRBD2; abundance: NA; CDR3aa: PRSQTYFPGTSDQETQY
v_gene: TRBV6-6; j_gene: TRBJ1-1; d_gene: NA; abundance: many; CDR3aa: ASSGNEDTEAF
v_gene: TRBV6-5; j_gene: TRBJ2-7; d_gene: TRBD1; abundance: NA; CDR3aa: ASSPSRDRVKQC
v_gene: TRBV12-3/TRBV12-4; j_gene: TRBJ2-5; d_gene: TRBD2; abundance: medium-sized; CDR3aa: ASSFRLAGYQETQY
v_gene: TRBV28; j_gene: TRBJ1-1; d_gene: TRBD1; abundance: NA; CDR3aa: ASSPWVQGGTEVL
v_gene: TRBV6-6; j_gene: TRBJ2-3; d_gene: TRBD2; abundance: few; CDR3aa: ASSPRTSGSGTDTRY
v_gene: TRBV6-6; j_gene: TRBJ1-5; d_gene: NA; abundance: once; CDR3aa: AIKSGVKSNQPQH
v_gene: TRBV11-2; j_gene: TRBJ2-7; d_gene: TRBD2; abundance: NA; CDR3aa: TNSLDGGGFYEQY
v_gene: TRBV10-2; j_gene: TRBJ2-1; d_gene: NA; abundance: many; CDR3aa: ASSEDPLYNEQF
v_gene: TRBV28; j_gene: TRBJ1-2; d_gene: NA; abundance: few; CDR3aa: ASSLAGDHPTSSYGYT
v_gene: TRBV3-1; j_gene: TRBJ2-5; d_gene: NA; abundance: NA; CDR3aa: ASSRDLTQETQY
v_gene: TRBV29-1; j_gene: TRBJ1-1; d_gene: NA; abundance: NA; CDR3aa: SVGGTWQGNGAF
v_gene: TRBV30; j_gene: TRBJ2-3; d_gene: TRBD2; abundance: NA; CDR3aa: ALSSSSGRAGGDTQY
v_gene: TRBV11-2; j_gene: TRBJ2-2; d_gene: NA; abundance: NA; CDR3aa: ASLPPGAYTGELL
v_gene: TRBV28; j_gene: TRBJ1-2; d_gene: NA; abundance: once; CDR3aa: AISPPTSTNYDYT
v_gene: TRBV6-5; j_gene: TRBJ1-2; d_gene: NA; abundance: once; CDR3aa: ASCFGDEGYT
v_gene: TRBV11-1; j_gene: TRBJ2-1; d_gene: NA; abundance: medium-sized; CDR3aa: ASSFGPRRF
v_gene: TRBV5-1; j_gene: TRBJ2-1; d_gene: TRBD2; abundance: NA; CDR3aa: ASSLTSGRAGEQF
v_gene: TRBV21-1; j_gene: TRBJ2-7; d_gene: NA; abundance: few; CDR3aa: ASSIYPTTSGRPYEQY
v_gene: TRBV2; j_gene: TRBJ2-2; d_gene: TRBD1; abundance: NA; CDR3aa: VSRGQAANTGELF
v_gene: TRBV5-1; j_gene: TRBJ2-1; d_gene: NA; abundance: NA; CDR3aa: VNSSGGDSYNEQF
v_gene: TRBV7-9; j_gene: TRBJ2-1; d_gene: NA; abundance: NA; CDR3aa: AGNLVVSDYNEQF
v_gene: TRBV28; j_gene: TRBJ2-7; d_gene: NA; abundance: many; CDR3aa: ASSLSSGYEQY
v_gene: TRBV11-2; j_gene: TRBJ2-1; d_gene: TRBD2; abundance: NA; CDR3aa: ASSSPRLAGGPFGDQF
v_gene: TRBV29-1; j_gene: TRBJ1-1; d_gene: NA; abundance: NA; CDR3aa: SVERGGGTKTF
v_gene: TRBV4-1; j_gene: TRBJ2-7; d_gene: NA; abundance: medium-sized; CDR3aa: ASSQDFPPSGEQY
v_gene: TRBV12-3/TRBV12-4; j_gene: TRBJ2-7; d_gene: NA; abundance: once; CDR3aa: ASGPGIYEQY
v_gene: TRBV6-1; j_gene: TRBJ2-7; d_gene: TRBD1; abundance: many; CDR3aa: ASIAGGHSLEQY
v_gene: TRBV29-1; j_gene: TRBJ2-7; d_gene: NA; abundance: once; CDR3aa: SVRGGGNEQY